One sample yielded the 2 T cell receptor beta chains listed below, sequenced in a study of prognosis after radiotherapy for stage I lung cancer. Two rounds of multiplex PCR amplified TCR beta CDR3 from genomic DNA. Primers were specific to each TRBV and TRBJ gene in first-round PCR. MiXCR, run by TCRdb on the multiplex PCR reads, gives a single entry per CDR3 protein. The repertoire holds 20,000 to 30,000 distinct CDR3 sequences, 30% seen once, with around a third in the top ten. Here the sequenced sample was PBMCs, taken before or after stereotactic body radiation therapy (not recorded which). The receptors shown here come from a donor over 45 with non-small cell lung cancer.

This clonotype was detected many times. The chain has TRBV5-8 and TRBJ2-2; D unclear. Trimming took off 0 bases at V and 1 base at J, with 4 bases between the two ends. The CDR3 loop spans 14 amino acids. Germline V gene sequence: CDR1 SGHTS, CDR2 YDEGEE. The CDR3 sequence is CASSLVVNTGELFF. Written as DNA, the CDR3 is TGTGCCAGCAGCTTGGTCGTGAACACCGGGGAGCTGTTTTTT.

Details on this clonotype: It may be a read error: a sequence one base away is much more abundant. The CDR3 nucleotides are TGTTCCAGCAGCACCAGCGGGGGGCTCCAAGAGACCCAGTACTTC. Its protein product is CSSSTSGGLQETQYF. V and J are TRBV7-3 and TRBJ2-5, with 9 bases that match TRBD2. This CDR3 contains 15 residues. CDR1 and CDR2 (germline): SGHTA, FQGTGA.